These 9 T cell receptor beta chains were sequenced from one sample in a study of blood T cell repertoires in COVID-19. Using immunoSEQ multiplex PCR, the repertoire was profiled, and TCRdb retains in-frame clones only, with some absent. The sample consists of approximately 440,000 clones, roughly 87% of them appearing once. Sequencing used PBMCs or T cells enriched from blood (not recorded which). The receptor source for this set is a man aged 18-30 years who had recovered from COVID-19.

This chain connects TRBV5-1 to TRBJ2-5, with 8 bases fitting TRBD2. J was trimmed by 5 bases and V by 0 bases; bases with no gene match: 6. The length of the CDR3 is 15 residues. Germline loops: CDR1 SGHRS, CDR2 YFSETQ. CDR3 DNA sequence: TGCGCCAGCAGCTTGGGACGGGAGGGCTGGGAGACCCAGTACTTC. Translating gives CASSLGREGWETQYF.

CDR3 in amino acids: CASECRDKIYEQYF. The CDR3 nucleotides are TGTGCCAGCGAGTGCCGGGACAAAATCTACGAGCAGTACTTC. The V call is TRBV21-1, the J call TRBJ2-7; the table assigns TRBD1, which was not confirmed against the DNA. TRBV21-1 counts as a pseudogene. The CDR3 spans 14 residues.

The rearrangement joins TRBV6-2 or TRBV6-3 to TRBJ2-3; no reliable D call. Trimming removed 2 bases from V and 2 bases from J, with 11 bases in between. The CDR3 has 15 amino acids. Germline V gene sequence: CDR1 MNHEY, CDR2 SVGEGT. CDR3 coding DNA: TGTGCCAGCAGTTACCGCGGCAGCCCCACAGATACGCAGTATTTT. This encodes CASSYRGSPTDTQYF.

The rearrangement uses TRBV27 and TRBJ2-3; a weak D match, TRBD1 (5 bases). The V gene's germline CDR1 is MNHEY and CDR2 SMNVEV (reference sequence). Deletions cut 5 bases from V and 2 bases from J, with 11 bases between. This CDR3 is built from 14 residues. The CDR3 region has the DNA TGTGCCAGCAGTCGGACCAGGGACACAGATACGCAGTATTTT. The encoded protein is CASSRTRDTDTQYF.

J is TRBJ1-2 and V is TRBV28; 7 nucleotides agree with TRBD1. In germline, CDR1 is MDHEN, CDR2 SYDVKM. The CDR3 contains 13 residues. J was trimmed by 1 base and V by 8 bases; bases with no gene match: 4. The DNA for the CDR3 is TGTGCCAGCGGGACAGCTTATAACTATGGCTACACCTTC. Protein sequence: CASGTAYNYGYTF.

The V call is TRBV28, the J call TRBJ2-3, with D perhaps matching TRBD1 (5 bases). The length of the CDR3 is 13 residues. V was trimmed by 5 bases and J by 1 base, leaving 7 bases between them. Germline V gene lookup returns CDR1 MDHEN and CDR2 SYDVKM. The CDR3 loop reads CASSKGGTDTQYF. In nucleotides, the CDR3 is TGTGCCAGCAGTAAAGGGGGCACAGATACGCAGTATTTT.

This sequence joins TRBV28 and TRBJ1-2; 9 bases are a match to TRBD1. The germline V gene has CDR1 MDHEN and CDR2 SYDVKM. The trim removed 0 bases at V and 2 bases at J, leaving 1 base unmatched. The CDR3 consists of 15 residues. The CDR3 region has the DNA TGTGCCAGCAGTTTATGGACAGGGGGGAACTATGGCTACACCTTC. It translates to CASSLWTGGNYGYTF.

The CDR3 DNA sequence: TGTGCCAGCAGCTTGGGCCGGGGGGGGACTGAAGCTTTCTTT. Translated: CASSLGRGGTEAFF. J is TRBJ1-1 and V is TRBV5-4, with D perhaps matching TRBD1 (5 bases). CDR1 and CDR2 from the germline V gene are SGHNT and YYREEE (reference sequence). V was clipped by 0 bases and J by 5 bases, with 11 bases between them. CDR3 size: 14 residues.

This clone has only one observation. The chain links TRBV4-1 to TRBJ2-7, with no clear D. The CDR3 contains 14 residues. Germline assignment: CDR1 MGHRA and CDR2 YSYEKL. Trimming cost V 0 bases and J 0 bases, with 6 bases left between them. CDR3 DNA: TGCGCCAGCAGCCAAGAGGCCAACTCCTACGAGCAGTACTTC. As protein: CASSQEANSYEQYF.